This T cell receptor (beta chain) was captured in a study of identical twins. Germline-derived CDR1 and CDR2 are MNHEY and SVGAGI. Trimming took off 4 bases at V and 1 base at J, with 10 bases between the two ends. The CDR3 covers 14 residues. Each CDR3 protein is one row after TCRdb ran MiXCR on the 5' RACE reads. In the table there are roughly 770,000 distinct CDR3 sequences, 15% to 20% of which are singletons. The same data also went into a second study, on T cells expressing NK-cell markers.

The sequencing sample was made of PBMCs. V and J are TRBV6-5 and TRBJ2-5; D unclear. The source of this sequence is a woman under 30 in good health. The CDR3 sequence is CASSSRHTQETQYF. CDR3 DNA: TGTGCCAGCAGTTCACGTCATACCCAAGAGACCCAGTACTTC.